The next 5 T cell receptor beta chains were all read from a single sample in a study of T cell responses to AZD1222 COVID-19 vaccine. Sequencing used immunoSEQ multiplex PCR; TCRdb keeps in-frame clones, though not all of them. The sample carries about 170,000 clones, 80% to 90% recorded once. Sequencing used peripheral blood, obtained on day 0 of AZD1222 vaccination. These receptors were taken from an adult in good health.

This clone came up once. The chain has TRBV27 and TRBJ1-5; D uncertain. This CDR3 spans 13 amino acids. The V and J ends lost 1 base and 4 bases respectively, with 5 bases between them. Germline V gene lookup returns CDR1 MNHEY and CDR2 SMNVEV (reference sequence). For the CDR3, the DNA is TGTGCCAGCAGTTTATGGGGAAATCAGCCCCAGCATTTT. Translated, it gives CASSLWGNQPQHF.

CDR3 in amino acids: CASSAPRGLLIRNEQFF. CDR3 in DNA: TGTGCCAGCAGCGCACCTCGGGGCCTACTAATTAGGAATGAGCAGTTCTTC. The chain uses TRBV9 and TRBJ2-1, with D tentatively TRBD1 or TRBD2 (5 bases each). The ends were cut back, 3 bases at V and 7 bases at J, with 23 bases in the middle. The CDR3 is 17 amino acids. The germline V gene encodes CDR1 SGDLS and CDR2 YYNGEE.

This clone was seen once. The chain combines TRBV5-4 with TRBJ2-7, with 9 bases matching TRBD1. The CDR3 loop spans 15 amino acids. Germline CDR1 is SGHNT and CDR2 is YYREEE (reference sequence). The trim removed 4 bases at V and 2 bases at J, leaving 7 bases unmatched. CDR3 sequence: CASSLGQGSAYEQYF. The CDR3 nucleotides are TGTGCCAGCAGCCTGGGACAGGGATCTGCCTACGAGCAGTACTTC.

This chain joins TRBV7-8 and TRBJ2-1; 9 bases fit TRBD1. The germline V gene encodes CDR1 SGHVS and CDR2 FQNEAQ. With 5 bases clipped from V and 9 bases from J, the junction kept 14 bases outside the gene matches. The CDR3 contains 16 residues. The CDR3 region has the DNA TGTGCCAGCAGCCCCTCCGGGACAGGGTTACATATTGAGCAGTTCTTC. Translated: CASSPSGTGLHIEQFF.

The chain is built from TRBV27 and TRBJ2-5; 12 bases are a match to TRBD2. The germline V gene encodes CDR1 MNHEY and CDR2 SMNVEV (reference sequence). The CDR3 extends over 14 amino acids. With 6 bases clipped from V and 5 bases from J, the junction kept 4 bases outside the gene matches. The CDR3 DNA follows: TGTGCCAGCAGCCCGGGACTAGCGGGTGAGACCCAGTACTTC. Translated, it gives CASSPGLAGETQYF.